Ten or more counts support the clone carrying this T cell receptor beta chain. Its matching antigen is unknown. These data are taken from a study of spatial heterogeneity in lung cancer. Study in general: Each unique TCR and UMI combination was seen more than ten times on average in raw reads. Study findings and constraints: Ubiquitous expanded tumor TCRs were observed in blood more at resection than follow-up.

This CDR3 is built from 16 residues. Per germline, CDR1 DFQATT and CDR2 SNEGSKA (reference sequence). V lost 0 bases to trimming and J lost 2 bases; unmatched junction nucleotides: 9. Each CDR3 protein is one row after TCRdb ran MiXCR on the 5' RACE reads. The table lists approximately 25,000 distinct CDR3 sequences, 7% of them singletons. As to time point: sample taken at primary tumor resection. Untreated early-stage non-small cell lung cancer patients, 65 to 90 in total, were the donors. Unsorted whole RNA of tumor, nontumor lung or frozen PBMC was sequenced. The sequencing here drew on PBMCs, taken at surgery. The rearrangement links TRBV20-1 to TRBJ2-5, with 7 bases aligning to TRBD1. This TCR derives from a male donor with early-stage non-small cell lung cancer. This chain's CDR3 is CSARDPGRGSQETQYF. The CDR3 DNA reads TGCAGTGCTAGAGATCCTGGCAGGGGGAGTCAAGAGACCCAGTACTTC.